This record concerns one T cell receptor (beta chain) sequence. A process of 5'RACE template switching, which added a universal primer site and UMIs, was used to make TCR cDNA. TCRdb itself ran the 5' RACE reads through MiXCR, one entry per CDR3 protein. This sample yields around 600,000 distinct CDR3 sequences, of which roughly an eighth are seen a single time; approximately 15% belongs to the top ten. The sample originates from a study of T cells after yellow fever vaccination. The length of the CDR3 is 15 residues. Germline V gene sequence: CDR1 SGHTA, CDR2 FQGNSA. V was pared by 4 bases and J by 2 bases, with 14 bases between.

Sample: PBMCs, taken on the day of the yellow fever booster vaccination. This clonotype was sampled from a man aged 25 to 40 who received the YFV17D yellow fever vaccine. The rearrangement joins TRBV7-2 to TRBJ1-2, with D unclear. CDR3 DNA sequence: TGTGCCAGCAGCTCCCGAACCGACGCAAACTATGGCTACACCTTC. This gives the protein CASSSRTDANYGYTF. Using reference TRBV7-2 and TRBJ1-2 for the parts outside the CDR3, the full variable domain is GAGVSQSPSNKVTEKGKDVELRCDPISGHTALYWYRQSLGQGLEFLIYFQGNSAPDKSGLPSDRFSAERTGGSVSTLTIQRTQQEDSAVYLCASSSRTDANYGYTFGSGTRLTVV.